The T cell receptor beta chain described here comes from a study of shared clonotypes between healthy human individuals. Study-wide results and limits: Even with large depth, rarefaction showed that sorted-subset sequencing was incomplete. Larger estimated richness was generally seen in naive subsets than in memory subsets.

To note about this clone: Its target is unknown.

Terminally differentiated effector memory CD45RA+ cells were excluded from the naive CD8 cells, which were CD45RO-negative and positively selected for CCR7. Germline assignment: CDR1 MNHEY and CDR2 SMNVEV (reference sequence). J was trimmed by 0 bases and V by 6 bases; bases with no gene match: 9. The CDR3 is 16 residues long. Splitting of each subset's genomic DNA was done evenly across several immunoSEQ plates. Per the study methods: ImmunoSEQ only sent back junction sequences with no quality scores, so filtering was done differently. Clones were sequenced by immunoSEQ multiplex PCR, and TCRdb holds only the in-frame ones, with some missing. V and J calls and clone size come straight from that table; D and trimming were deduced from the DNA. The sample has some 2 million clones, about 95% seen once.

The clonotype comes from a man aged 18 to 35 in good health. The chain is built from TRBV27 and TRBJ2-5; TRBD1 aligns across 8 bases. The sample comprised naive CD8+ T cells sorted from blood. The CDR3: CASSPSTGANQETQYF. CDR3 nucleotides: TGTGCCAGCAGCCCGTCGACAGGGGCGAACCAAGAGACCCAGTACTTC.